Listed below are T cell receptor beta chains from one sample, sequenced in a study of blood T cell repertoires in COVID-19. Clones were read by immunoSEQ multiplex PCR, and TCRdb kept only the in-frame ones, dropping some. The profile covers 200,000 or so clones, with just under 90% appearing a single time and roughly 2.6% taken by the ten largest. The specimen sequenced was peripheral blood. Receptor source: a man aged 30 to 39 with COVID-19, enrolled during active disease. The CDR3 runs from the conserved cysteine through the conserved F or W. A D gene is named only where the DNA matches it firmly. Only part of the rows carry a size: once, few, many, or a class if the clone is expanded.

>TRBV30|TRBJ2-7|NA|once
TGTGCCTGGAGCGTGGACAACTCAGCGTCCTTCGAGCAGTACTTC
CAWSVDNSASFEQYF
>TRBV29-1|TRBJ2-1|TRBD1|NA
TGCAGCGCCCCAGGGACAGGGGGCGAAAATGAGCAGTTCTTC
CSAPGTGGENEQFF
>TRBV11-2|TRBJ1-4|NA|NA
TGTGCCAGCAGCGTCCTCAACAGAAGTAATGAAAAACTGTTTTTT
CASSVLNRSNEKLFF
>TRBV5-1|TRBJ2-1|TRBD2|NA
TGCGCCAGCAGCTTGGGATTTAGCGGGAGCTCCTACAATGAGCAGTTCTTC
CASSLGFSGSSYNEQFF
>TRBV19|TRBJ1-3|NA|few
TGTGCCAGTAGTATAGATCTCGGCAGGGCTGGAAACACCATATATTTT
CASSIDLGRAGNTIYF
>TRBV12-3/TRBV12-4|TRBJ2-7|TRBD1|NA
TGTGCCAGCAGCGGACAGGGGTCCTACGAGCAGTACTTC
CASSGQGSYEQYF
>TRBV27|TRBJ2-5|NA|once
TGTGCCAGCAGTTTATTAGGGGTAGAGACCCAGTACTTC
CASSLLGVETQYF
>TRBV14|TRBJ1-2|NA|NA
TGTGCCAGCAGCCAAGGGGCAAGGGGCTACACCTTC
CASSQGARGYTF
>TRBV25-1|TRBJ2-7|NA|NA
TGTGCCAGCAGTGAATACGGGTCTGTTACGTACGAGCAGTACTTC
CASSEYGSVTYEQYF
>TRBV5-4|TRBJ1-2|TRBD1|NA
TGTGCCAGCAGCCCAAGGGACAGAGCAAACTATGGCTACACCTTC
CASSPRDRANYGYTF
>TRBV11-3|TRBJ1-6|NA|NA
TGTGCCAACGCGGGTCCTGCGACTGTGTACTCTTCACCCCTCCACTTT
CANAGPATVYSSPLHF
>TRBV5-4|TRBJ1-2|TRBD1|NA
TGTGCCAGCAGCTTGGAGGAGGGGGCGTTTGATGGCTACACCTTC
CASSLEEGAFDGYTF
>TRBV6-5|TRBJ2-7|NA|NA
TGTGCCAGCAGTTACTCGAGGGACTACGAGCAGTACTTC
CASSYSRDYEQYF
>TRBV9|TRBJ1-2|NA|NA
TGTGCCAGCAGCGTAGGGGGAGTAAATTCTAACTATGGCTACACCTTC
CASSVGGVNSNYGYTF
>TRBV6-5|TRBJ1-1|NA|NA
TGTGCCAGCAACCCGAGGAGGAACACTGAAGCTTTCTTT
CASNPRRNTEAFF
>TRBV5-1|TRBJ1-2|NA|NA
TGCGCCAGCAGCTTGGCGTGGGACAACGACTATGGCTACACCTTC
CASSLAWDNDYGYTF
>TRBV5-5|TRBJ1-1|NA|NA
TGTGCCAGCAGCCTCCATTTGACAGGACAGAGTTTAACTGAAGCTTTCTTT
CASSLHLTGQSLTEAFF
>TRBV21-1|TRBJ2-7|NA|NA
TGTGCCAGCAGCAGCCAAGGGAGGGCCGGAGGGTACGAGCAGTACTTC
CASSSQGRAGGYEQYF
>TRBV19|TRBJ2-1|NA|NA
TGTGCCAGTAGTGGGACGACTAGTAGACTCAACAATGAGCAGTTCTTC
CASSGTTSRLNNEQFF
>TRBV3-1/TRBV3-2|TRBJ2-3|NA|NA
TGTGCCAGCAGCCGCGCGGCGGGGCCTTCGGGAGATACGCAGTATTTT
CASSRAAGPSGDTQYF
>TRBV10-3|TRBJ2-7|NA|NA
TGTGCCATGTCCGGGACTGTCCTACTGGAGCAGTACTTC
CAMSGTVLLEQYF
>TRBV11-2|TRBJ2-1|TRBD2|NA
TGTGCCAGCAGCGCGGGGACTAGCGGGAGGGCCGGGTCCTACAATGAGCAGTTCTTC
CASSAGTSGRAGSYNEQFF
>TRBV10-3|TRBJ1-4|NA|NA
TGTGCCATCAGCACCCAACTTGCAACTAATGAAAAACTGTTTTTT
CAISTQLATNEKLFF
>TRBV2|TRBJ1-1|NA|NA
TGTGCCAGCATTTTGACAGCGAACACTGAAGCTTTCTTT
CASILTANTEAFF
>TRBV6-5|TRBJ2-4|NA|NA
TGTGCCAGCAGTTACTCGGTGGGCAGGGGAATTCAGTACTTC
CASSYSVGRGIQYF
>TRBV21-1|TRBJ1-2|NA|NA
TGTGCCAGCAGCACCCGGGGGGACAAGACTAACTATGGCTACACCTTC
CASSTRGDKTNYGYTF
>TRBV15|TRBJ2-2|NA|once
TGTGCCACCAGCAGAGAAATGGCCGTCGGGGAGCTGTTTTTT
CATSREMAVGELFF
>TRBV28|TRBJ1-5|TRBD1|NA
TGTGCCAGCAGTTTATGGGAGGGGGCGAGTCAGCCCCAGCATTTT
CASSLWEGASQPQHF
>TRBV3-1/TRBV3-2|TRBJ1-4|NA|NA
TGTGCCAGCAGCCCGAGTGCAACTAATGAAAAACTGTTTTTT
CASSPSATNEKLFF
>TRBV19|TRBJ1-2|TRBD1|NA
TGTGCCAGTAGTAGCAGACAGGGGAGTGGCTACACCTTC
CASSSRQGSGYTF
>TRBV7-2|TRBJ2-7|NA|NA
TGTGCCAGCAGCTCCCCTCAGGCCCTCGGTGGCGAGCAGTACTTC
CASSSPQALGGEQYF
>TRBV5-4|TRBJ2-3|TRBD2|NA
TGTGCCAGCAGCTTGGGACTAGCCCAAAGGCACGCGGATACGCAGTATTTT
CASSLGLAQRHADTQYF
>TRBV14|TRBJ2-1|TRBD2|NA
TGTGCCAGCAGCCCGAGGCTAGCGGGTTACAATGAGCAGTTCTTC
CASSPRLAGYNEQFF
>TRBV24-1|TRBJ1-2|TRBD1|NA
TGTGCCACCATTAGATCGTCGACAGGGAGAGACTATGGCTACACCTTC
CATIRSSTGRDYGYTF
>TRBV19|TRBJ2-1|TRBD2|NA
TGTGCCAGTAGGGGGACTAGCGGGGTTAACAATGAGCAGTTCTTC
CASRGTSGVNNEQFF
>TRBV19|TRBJ1-5|NA|NA
TGTGCCAGTAGACCAGGACACATTAGCAATCAGCCCCAGCATTTT
CASRPGHISNQPQHF
>TRBV12-5|TRBJ1-6|TRBD1|NA
TGTGCTAGTAGTCAAATACGGGACAGCAATTCACCCCTCCACTTT
CASSQIRDSNSPLHF
>TRBV30|TRBJ2-3|NA|once
TGTGCCTGGAGCCGAGGACAGATTGGCAGAGAAGATACGCAGTATTTT
CAWSRGQIGREDTQYF
>TRBV28|TRBJ1-1|TRBD1|NA
TGTGCCAGCAGTTTCTGGACAGGGGGTATGAACACTGAAGCTTTCTTT
CASSFWTGGMNTEAFF
>TRBV6-4|TRBJ2-2|NA|NA
TGTGCCAGCAGTCCCTTAGGAGGGGGCGCCGGGGAGCTGTTTTTT
CASSPLGGGAGELFF
>TRBV7-9|TRBJ2-7|TRBD1|NA
TGTGCCAGCAGCCCAAGACAGGGGGTTACCTACGAGCAGTACTTC
CASSPRQGVTYEQYF
>TRBV19|TRBJ2-7|TRBD2|NA
TGTGCCAGTAGTAAAGGCGGGAGTGGATCCTACGAGCAGTACTTC
CASSKGGSGSYEQYF
>TRBV7-3|TRBJ1-2|TRBD1|NA
TGTGCCAGCAGCTCGAAGACAGGGGTTAGCTATGGCTACACCTTC
CASSSKTGVSYGYTF
>TRBV6-5|TRBJ1-2|NA|once
TGTGCCAGCAGTTACAGGGACACCGACTATGGCTACACCTTC
CASSYRDTDYGYTF
>TRBV7-9|TRBJ2-1|TRBD1|NA
TGTGCCAGCAGCTCCTACAGGGGAGAAAATGAGCAGTTCTTC
CASSSYRGENEQFF